Presented here are 31 T cell receptor beta chains from one specimen sequenced in a study of TIL therapy for anti-PD-1-resistant metastatic lung cancer. The time point denotes: pre-treatment sample, taken before nivolumab and TIL therapy. The tumor samples were excised metastases, mostly pleural nodules or supraclavicular lymph nodes. The immunoSEQ assay was v3. Sequenced by immunoSEQ multiplex PCR; TCRdb stores in-frame clones only, minus some. This sample has 95,000 or so clones; 55% to 75% occur once, and the top ten carry approximately 11%. The sample consisted of tumor tissue, taken at baseline. The receptors derive from a person between 25 and 79 years old with non-small cell lung cancer.

This clone was observed a few times. V is TRBV2 and J is TRBJ1-5; 9 bases are a match to TRBD1. The V segment lost 6 bases and the J segment 6 bases; nucleotides outside the gene matches: 9. Germline V CDR1 and CDR2: SNHLY, FYNNEI. CDR3 length equals 15 residues. The CDR3: CASRYGTGFGQPQHF. Written as DNA, the CDR3 is TGTGCCAGCAGGTATGGGACAGGGTTTGGTCAGCCCCAGCATTTT.

The chain employs TRBV19 and TRBJ2-3; 8 bases are a match to TRBD2. This CDR3 comprises 16 residues. J lost 4 bases, V lost 6 bases, and 12 bases had no gene match. CDR1 is LNHDA and CDR2 is SQIVND in the germline V gene (reference sequence). The CDR3 coding sequence is TGTGCCAGTAGGGGATCGAGTCTAGCGGGTTCAGATACGCAGTATTTT. This sequence encodes CASRGSSLAGSDTQYF.

In its sample, this clone was seen once. V is TRBV4-1 and J is TRBJ2-7, with 8 bases that match TRBD2. The CDR3 runs to 15 residues. Germline lookup yields CDR1 MGHRA and CDR2 YSYEKL. Trimming took 3 bases from V and 0 from J; bases not matched to a gene: 4. The CDR3 region has the DNA TGCGCCAGCAGCCAGTTAGCGGGGAGCTCCTACGAGCAGTACTTC. This codes for CASSQLAGSSYEQYF.

The V and J genes are TRBV5-1 and TRBJ1-5; a possible D gene is TRBD1 (5 bases). Germline V gene data show CDR1 as SGHRS and CDR2 as YFSETQ. The V end lost 0 bases, the J end lost 2 bases, and 9 bases lay between the germline ends. The CDR3 runs to 15 residues. The chain's CDR3 is CASSLEGTRNQPQHF. The CDR3 DNA follows: TGCGCCAGCAGCTTGGAAGGGACCCGCAATCAGCCCCAGCATTTT.

V is TRBV6-5 and J is TRBJ2-3; D possibly corresponds to TRBD1 (5 bases). V lost 2 bases and J lost 3, with 15 bases in between. CDR3 length: 16 residues. The germline CDR1 and CDR2 sequences are MNHEY and SVGAGI. DNA for the CDR3: TGTGCCAGCAGTTACGACCGACTCCCAGGGACAGATACGCAGTATTTT. Residues: CASSYDRLPGTDTQYF.

The chain combines TRBV7-2 with TRBJ1-5; D call uncertain. CDR1 SGHTA and CDR2 FQGNSA come from the germline V gene. V lost 3 bases and J lost 0, with 6 bases in between. This CDR3 has 14 residues. As DNA, the CDR3 is TGTGCCAGCAGCTTCACAGTTAGCAATCAGCCCCAGCATTTT. Protein: CASSFTVSNQPQHF.

The chain recombines TRBV4-1 with TRBJ1-1, with 8 bases identical to TRBD1. The germline V gene encodes CDR1 MGHRA and CDR2 YSYEKL. With V trimmed by 2 bases and J by 4 bases, 6 bases remained unmatched. This CDR3 is built from 15 residues. CDR3 sequence (DNA): TGCGCCAGCAGCCAATACAGGGGGGAACGCACTGAAGCTTTCTTT. It is translated as CASSQYRGERTEAFF.

The chain couples TRBV30 to TRBJ2-2; no reliable D call. Germline V lookup: CDR1 GTSNPN, CDR2 SVGIG (reference sequence). Trimming shortened V by 4 bases and J by 6 bases, and 12 bases separated the two germline ends. This CDR3 is 13 amino acids long. The CDR3, as DNA: TGTGCCTGGAAGGAGAGTAGGGCCGGGGAGCTGTTTTTT. Its protein product is CAWKESRAGELFF.

This chain connects TRBV7-2 to TRBJ2-2, with a tentative D call TRBD2 (5 bases). CDR1 is SGHTA, CDR2 FQGNSA, per germline. The V end lost 1 base, the J end lost 1 base, and 10 bases lay between the germline ends. The length of the CDR3 is 16 residues. The CDR3 loop reads CASSLVLGLNTGELFF. DNA of the CDR3: TGTGCCAGCAGCTTAGTACTAGGATTGAACACCGGGGAGCTGTTTTTT.

The V and J genes are TRBV28 and TRBJ2-3; 7 bases are shared with TRBD2. Germline CDR1 and CDR2: MDHEN and SYDVKM. V gave up 7 bases and J gave up 0 bases; unmatched junction bases: 4. CDR3 size: 14 residues. In nucleotides, the CDR3 is TGTGCCAGCAAGGGCGGGAGCAGCACAGATACGCAGTATTTT. It yields the protein CASKGGSSTDTQYF.

The chain couples TRBV6-5 to TRBJ2-6; maybe TRBD1 (6 bases). Germline loops: CDR1 MNHEY, CDR2 SVGAGI. CDR3 size: 14 residues. V was pared by 7 bases and J by 2 bases, with 9 bases between. In nucleotides, the CDR3 is TGTGCCAGCACCAACAGGGCTGGGGCCAACGTCCTGACTTTC. It translates to CASTNRAGANVLTF.

CDR3: CASSRGEGSGEQFF. CDR3 nucleotides: TGTGCCAGCAGTAGGGGGGAAGGGTCAGGTGAGCAGTTCTTC. J is TRBJ2-1 and V is TRBV6-6; D possibly uses TRBD1 or TRBD2 (6 bases each). Trimming stripped 5 bases from V and 9 bases from J, with 17 bases between. Germline V gene sequence: CDR1 MNHNY, CDR2 SVGAGI (reference sequence). The CDR3 runs 14 residues.

The V gene is TRBV11-2, the J gene TRBJ2-3; D not certain. V lost 4 bases to trimming and J lost 3 bases, with 2 bases between them. The CDR3 consists of 11 residues. Germline CDR1 is SGHAT and CDR2 is FQNNGV. The CDR3 DNA sequence: TGTGCCAGCAGCTATACAGATACGCAGTATTTT. Translation: CASSYTDTQYF.

The genes are TRBV28 and TRBJ2-3, with D perhaps matching TRBD1 (5 bases). Germline V CDR1 and CDR2: MDHEN, SYDVKM. The ends were cut back, 3 bases at V and 4 bases at J, with 8 bases in the middle. This CDR3 is built from 13 residues. CDR3 nucleotide sequence: TGTGCCAGCAGTTTGCAGGGATCAGATACGCAGTATTTT. Its translation is CASSLQGSDTQYF.

This chain connects TRBV7-9 to TRBJ1-1; D may be TRBD1 (5 bases). Germline assignment: CDR1 SEHNR and CDR2 FQNEAQ (reference sequence). The CDR3 covers 15 residues. V lost 5 bases, J lost 4 bases, and 17 bases lay in between. The CDR3 nucleotides read TGTGCCAGCAGCCCACGTCAGGGAGGAGGCACTGAAGCTTTCTTT. It specifies CASSPRQGGGTEAFF. The whole variable domain, remainder taken from reference TRBV7-9 and TRBJ1-1, is DTGVSQNPRHKITKRGQNVTFRCDPISEHNRLYWYRQTLGQGPEFLTYFQNEAQLEKSRLLSDRFSAERPKGSFSTLEIQRTEQGDSAMYLCASSPRQGGGTEAFFGQGTRLTVV.

The chain is built from TRBV5-8 and TRBJ2-5; 10 nucleotides line up with TRBD2. From germline, CDR1 is SGHTS and CDR2 YDEGEE. The J segment lost 1 base and the V segment lost 4 bases, leaving 7 bases of the junction unmatched. CDR3 length: 16 residues. The CDR3 sequence is CASSNGLAALQETQYF. The DNA for the CDR3 is TGTGCCAGCAGCAACGGACTAGCGGCTCTCCAAGAGACCCAGTACTTC.

This clone came up a few times. The gene calls are TRBV12-3 or TRBV12-4 and TRBJ1-2, with D unclear. The V end was cut by 9 bases, the J end by 5 bases, with 4 bases between. This CDR3 is 9 amino acids long. CDR3 coding DNA: TGTGCCAGTGGTTATGGCTACACCTTC. Protein: CASGYGYTF.

The chain carries TRBV3-1 (or the pseudogene TRBV3-2) and TRBJ2-7, with D possibly being TRBD2 (6 bases). The germline V and J ends were trimmed by 2 bases and 3 bases, with 14 bases remaining between them. CDR3 length: 15 residues. The germline gives CDR1 LGHDT, CDR2 YNNKEL (reference sequence). The CDR3 protein is CASSQMLANSYEQYF. CDR3 sequence (DNA): TGTGCCAGCAGCCAAATGCTAGCGAACAGCTACGAGCAGTACTTC.

The chain carries TRBV6-5 and TRBJ2-7, with D perhaps assigned TRBD1 or TRBD2 (5 bases each). Germline-derived CDR1 and CDR2 are MNHEY and SVGAGI. The CDR3 extends over 12 amino acids. V was clipped by 10 bases and J by 2 bases, with 12 bases between them. The CDR3: CAIGDGTYEQYF. CDR3 nucleotide sequence: TGTGCCATCGGGGACGGGACCTACGAGCAGTACTTC.

This clone has a handful of counts. The chain combines TRBV7-9 with TRBJ2-7; a weak D match, TRBD1 (6 bases). This CDR3 region has 11 residues. With 9 bases removed from V and 3 bases from J, the gap between germline ends came to 9 bases. Germline CDR1 SEHNR, CDR2 FQNEAQ (reference sequence). The CDR3 coding sequence is TGTGCCAGGGACAGTAACTACGAGCAGTACTTC. This encodes CARDSNYEQYF.

The V call is TRBV7-9, the J call TRBJ1-5; 8 positions match TRBD1. The length of the CDR3 is 14 residues. The junction had 2 bases not matched to a gene; V was cut back by 3 bases and J by 4 bases. The germline V gene has CDR1 SEHNR and CDR2 FQNEAQ (reference sequence). This CDR3 is CASSFGQGNQPQHF. DNA of the CDR3: TGTGCCAGCAGCTTTGGACAGGGAAATCAGCCCCAGCATTTT.

J is TRBJ2-1 and V is TRBV7-2; D is ambiguous. The CDR3 consists of 14 residues. CDR1 and CDR2 (germline): SGHTA, FQGNSA. Trimming took 4 bases from V and 2 from J, leaving 9 bases between them. The DNA for the CDR3 is TGTGCCAGCAGCTCTGCGACTGCCTACAATGAGCAGTTCTTC. Its protein is CASSSATAYNEQFF.

This clone has more than one count but fewer than ten. The chain uses TRBV5-4 and TRBJ1-1; D is ambiguous. This CDR3 is 12 amino acids long. Trimming shortened V by 3 bases and J by 0 bases, and 3 bases separated the two germline ends. The V gene's germline CDR1 is SGHNT and CDR2 YYREEE (reference sequence). Here the CDR3 DNA reads TGTGCCAGCAGCTCCGTGAACACTGAAGCTTTCTTT. The encoded protein is CASSSVNTEAFF.

The chain has TRBV6-5 and TRBJ2-5, with 9 bases aligning to TRBD1. CDR1 and CDR2 (germline): MNHEY, SVGAGI. V lost 0 bases to trimming and J lost 4 bases; unmatched junction nucleotides: 3. The CDR3 totals 15 residues. CDR3 coding DNA: TGTGCCAGCAGTTACTCGGGACAGGGAAGAGAGACCCAGTACTTC. Its translation: CASSYSGQGRETQYF.

The chain uses TRBV15 and TRBJ2-3; maybe TRBD2 (6 bases). Trimming left V 0 bases short and J 2 bases short, with 9 bases between. The CDR3 has 15 amino acids. CDR1 LNHNV and CDR2 YYDKDF come from the germline V gene (reference sequence). The CDR3 DNA follows: TGTGCCACCAGCAGAGATGGGGAGGTCACAGATACGCAGTATTTT. This sequence encodes CATSRDGEVTDTQYF. The full variable domain, its missing parts supplied by reference TRBV15 and TRBJ2-3, is DAMVIQNPRYQVTQFGKPVTLSCSQTLNHNVMYWYQQKSSQAPKLLFHYYDKDFNNEADTPDNFQSRRPNTSFCFLDIRSPGLGDTAMYLCATSRDGEVTDTQYFGPGTRLTVL.

The chain joins TRBV30 to TRBJ2-1, with D possibly being TRBD2 (6 bases). The CDR3 runs to 15 residues. V was trimmed by 1 base and J by 6 bases, leaving 16 bases between them. Germline CDR1 is GTSNPN and CDR2 is SVGIG (reference sequence). Written as DNA, the CDR3 is TGTGCCTGGAGTGCTAGAGGAGGGCGGGGCAATGAGCAGTTCTTC. It is translated as CAWSARGGRGNEQFF.

The chain employs TRBV3-1 (or the pseudogene TRBV3-2) and TRBJ2-7; 10 bases fit TRBD1. This CDR3 is 16 amino acids long. CDR1 is LGHDT, CDR2 YNNKEL, per germline (reference sequence). The ends lost 3 bases at V and 5 bases at J; junction bases unmatched: 10. The CDR3: CASSHASGTGEDEQYF. The CDR3 DNA follows: TGTGCCAGCAGCCATGCATCCGGGACAGGGGAGGACGAGCAGTACTTC.

The J gene is TRBJ2-7, the V gene TRBV2; 9 positions match TRBD1. The CDR3 has 17 amino acids. With V trimmed by 4 bases and J by 3 bases, 13 bases remained unmatched. Germline V gene sequence: CDR1 SNHLY, CDR2 FYNNEI. CDR3 residues: CASSGGTGTGGVYEQYF. Here the CDR3 DNA reads TGTGCCAGCAGTGGGGGGACAGGGACTGGTGGGGTCTACGAGCAGTACTTC.

The rearrangement uses TRBV7-9 and TRBJ1-4; 8 bases line up with TRBD1. J lost 7 bases, V lost 5 bases, and 12 bases had no gene match. The germline CDR1 and CDR2 sequences are SEHNR and FQNEAQ (reference sequence). This CDR3 region has 16 residues. CDR3 sequence (DNA): TGTGCCAGCAGCCTTTCTAGGACAGGGAACGGTGAAAAACTGTTTTTT. It translates to CASSLSRTGNGEKLFF.

CDR3 bases: TGTGCCATCAGTGAGTCGGGCAACTCTGGAAACACCATATATTTT. Its translation is CAISESGNSGNTIYF. V usage is TRBV10-3 and J usage is TRBJ1-3, with D unclear. CDR3 length equals 15 residues. Trimming shortened V by 0 bases and J by 0 bases, and 6 bases separated the two germline ends. The V gene's germline CDR1 is ENHRY and CDR2 SYGVKD.

This clone was detected only a few times. The V gene is TRBV7-9, the J gene TRBJ1-1; maybe TRBD1 (5 bases). CDR3 length: 15 residues. Germline V gene lookup returns CDR1 SEHNR and CDR2 FQNEAQ (reference sequence). The V and J ends lost 2 bases and 6 bases respectively, with 16 bases between them. CDR3 sequence: CASSLQGTLRAEAFF. CDR3 nucleotide sequence: TGTGCCAGCAGCTTACAGGGTACGTTAAGAGCTGAAGCTTTCTTT.